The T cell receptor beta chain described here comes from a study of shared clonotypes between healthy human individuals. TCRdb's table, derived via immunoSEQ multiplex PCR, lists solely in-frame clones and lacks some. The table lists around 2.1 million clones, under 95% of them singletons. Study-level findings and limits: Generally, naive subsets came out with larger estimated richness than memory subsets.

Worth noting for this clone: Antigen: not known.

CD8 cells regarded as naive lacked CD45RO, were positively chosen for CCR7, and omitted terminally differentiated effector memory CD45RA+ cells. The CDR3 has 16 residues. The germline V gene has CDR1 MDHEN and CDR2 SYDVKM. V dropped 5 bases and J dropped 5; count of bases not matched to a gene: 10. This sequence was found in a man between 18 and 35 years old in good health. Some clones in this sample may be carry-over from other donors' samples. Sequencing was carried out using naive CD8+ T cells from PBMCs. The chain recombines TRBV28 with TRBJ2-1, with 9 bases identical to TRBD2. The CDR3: CASSLRLAVPNNEQFF. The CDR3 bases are TGTGCCAGCAGTCTCCGACTAGCGGTTCCCAACAATGAGCAGTTCTTC.